At least ten counts were recorded for the clone carrying this T cell receptor (beta chain). The antigen remains undetermined. V shed 5 bases and J 0 bases; nucleotides not matched to a gene: 4. Germline V gene lookup returns CDR1 SGHTA and CDR2 FQGNSA. The CDR3 covers 15 residues. This record belongs to a study of T cell repertoires in cytomegalovirus infection. TCRdb reanalysed the reads using MiXCR and keeps one entry per CDR3 protein. The sample contains about 310,000 distinct CDR3 sequences, around 25% of which appear only once. Findings and limits, study-wide: The response measured ex vivo was dominated by TCR beta clonotypes (HLA-C-restricted and CMV-specific). Carriers of CMV and the relevant HLA type were discriminated by public TCR beta frequency.

The TCR sequence derives from a human donor in good health (CMV status not recorded). Some clones in this sample may be carry-over from other donors' samples. The specimen was cultured PBMCs, collected from culture after CMV antigen stimulation. This rearrangement joins TRBV7-2 to TRBJ2-3; TRBD1 matches at 8 bases. The CDR3 nucleotides are TGTGCCAGCAGCGCCGGACAGGGTAGCACAGATACGCAGTATTTT. The encoded protein is CASSAGQGSTDTQYF.